This entry lists 18 T cell receptor beta chains sequenced from one sample in a study of T-cell reconstitution after alpha-beta-depleted transplantation in children. Molecular barcoding with unique molecular identifiers was used for the TCRbeta library. MiXCR, applied by TCRdb to the PCR reads, yields one record per CDR3 protein. In the table there are 100,000 to 120,000 distinct CDR3 sequences, 10% to 13% of which are singletons. The sample in question was PBMCs from the stem cell graft donor, obtained from the stem cell graft. Source of these receptors: a human donor who donated a stem cell graft to a child with acute lymphoblastic leukemia.

In its sample, this clonotype was seen many times. The J gene is TRBJ1-6, the V gene TRBV20-1, with 10 nucleotides matching TRBD1. This CDR3 has 15 amino acids. V dropped 0 bases and J dropped 10; count of bases not matched to a gene: 6. The germline V gene has CDR1 DFQATT and CDR2 SNEGSKA (reference sequence). CDR3 residues: CSARDRDRGGSPLHF. In DNA form, the CDR3 reads TGCAGTGCTAGAGATCGGGACAGGGGAGGCTCACCCCTCCACTTT.

This clonotype was counted many times. The chain recombines TRBV20-1 with TRBJ2-7; 8 bases line up with TRBD2. Germline trimming cut 6 bases from V and 3 bases from J; bases unmatched to any gene: 10. This CDR3 has 14 residues. Looked up from germline, CDR1 is DFQATT and CDR2 is SNEGSKA (reference sequence). CDR3 in amino acids: CSAYRGGRHYEQYF. CDR3 bases: TGCAGTGCGTACCGGGGGGGACGCCACTACGAGCAGTACTTC.

This clonotype was seen repeatedly, ten times or more. V usage is TRBV20-1 and J usage is TRBJ1-4; D is possibly TRBD1 (5 bases). Germline loops: CDR1 DFQATT, CDR2 SNEGSKA (reference sequence). V was pared by 1 base and J by 0 bases, with 6 bases between. This CDR3 region has 14 residues. CDR3 protein: CSARVTATNEKLFF. In nucleotides, the CDR3 is TGCAGTGCTAGAGTGACAGCAACTAATGAAAAACTGTTTTTT.

The rearrangement uses TRBV18 and TRBJ2-7; D is possibly TRBD1 or TRBD2 (5 bases each). The V gene's germline CDR1 is KGHSH and CDR2 LQKENI. The CDR3 sequence is 14 residues long. V was clipped by 2 bases and J by 3 bases, with 11 bases between them. CDR3 protein: CASSPGQGDYEQYF. CDR3 DNA sequence: TGTGCCAGCTCACCAGGGCAGGGAGACTACGAGCAGTACTTC.

This chain links TRBV12-3 or TRBV12-4 with TRBJ1-5, with a possible D match to TRBD1 (5 bases). The CDR3 extends over 15 amino acids. The V end lost 2 bases, the J end lost 3 bases, and 11 bases lay between the germline ends. Here the CDR3 DNA reads TGTGCCAGCAGTTTATTGGGGCCTCCCAATCAGCCCCAGCATTTT. The encoded protein is CASSLLGPPNQPQHF.

This clonotype was recorded many times. The chain recombines TRBV5-1 with TRBJ2-7, with D possibly TRBD2 on 6 matching bases. Trimming stripped 3 bases from V and 6 bases from J, with 13 bases between. This CDR3 has 13 amino acids. The germline V gene encodes CDR1 SGHRS and CDR2 YFSETQ. CDR3 region: CASSSPGGSEQYF. CDR3 DNA sequence: TGCGCCAGCAGCTCCCCTGGGGGGTCCGAGCAGTACTTC.

Many counts were recorded for this clonotype. The V call is TRBV10-3, the J call TRBJ2-5, with 8 bases identical to TRBD2. The length of the CDR3 is 13 residues. From germline, CDR1 is ENHRY and CDR2 SYGVKD. The V segment lost 5 bases and the J segment 4 bases; nucleotides outside the gene matches: 3. This CDR3 reads CAISKAGGETQYF. The CDR3 nucleotides read TGTGCCATCAGTAAGGCGGGGGGAGAGACCCAGTACTTC.

This clonotype was counted at least ten times. The chain recombines TRBV20-1 with TRBJ1-4; tentative D call: TRBD1 (6 bases). The V gene's germline CDR1 is DFQATT and CDR2 SNEGSKA (reference sequence). The CDR3 is 13 residues long. Trimming pared 5 bases from V and 7 bases from J, leaving 14 bases between. The CDR3 reads CSAPTGIREKLFF. The CDR3 region has the DNA TGCAGTGCTCCGACAGGAATTCGTGAAAAACTGTTTTTT.

At least ten counts were recorded for this clonotype. The chain recombines TRBV27 with TRBJ1-4; the D gene is possibly TRBD1 (6 bases). Germline CDR1 is MNHEY and CDR2 is SMNVEV (reference sequence). The CDR3 consists of 15 residues. Trimming took 3 bases from V and 8 from J, leaving 16 bases between them. This CDR3 reads CASSFRRGSEEKLFF. CDR3 bases: TGTGCCAGCAGTTTCCGAAGGGGGTCGGAGGAAAAACTGTTTTTT.

This clonotype showed up many times. V usage is TRBV6-2 or TRBV6-3 and J usage is TRBJ1-6, with no clear D. Looked up from germline, CDR1 is MNHEY and CDR2 is SVGEGT. V dropped 2 bases and J dropped 7 bases, with 18 bases sitting between them. The CDR3 spans 17 residues. For the CDR3, the DNA is TGTGCCAGCAGTTACCGTGAAACCGCGGATTCCAATTCACCCCTCCACTTT. The encoded protein is CASSYRETADSNSPLHF.

This clonotype was observed many times. This chain links TRBV7-2 with TRBJ2-7, with unresolved D. There are 13 residues in the CDR3. The V end lost 4 bases, the J end lost 3 bases, and 10 bases lay between the germline ends. Germline lookup yields CDR1 SGHTA and CDR2 FQGNSA. CDR3 in amino acids: CASSSGVGYEQYF. CDR3 in DNA: TGTGCCAGCAGCTCAGGAGTAGGCTACGAGCAGTACTTC.

This clonotype was detected ten times or more. The rearrangement joins TRBV25-1 to TRBJ1-2, with no clear D. V lost 4 bases and J lost 4, with 10 bases in between. Germline V gene sequence: CDR1 MGHDK, CDR2 SYGVNS. The CDR3 runs to 13 residues. The CDR3 nucleotides are TGTGCCAGCAGTGGGAGCCTTGCCTATGGCTACACCTTC. This sequence encodes CASSGSLAYGYTF.

This clonotype appeared many times. This sequence joins TRBV4-3 and TRBJ2-1; either TRBD1 or TRBD2 may supply D (5 bases each). Germline V CDR1 and CDR2: LGHNA, YSLEER. Trimming took 4 bases from V and 2 from J, leaving 12 bases between them. The CDR3 has 15 amino acids. The CDR3 nucleotides are TGCGCCAGCAGCCTCGCCGGGGCCCCCTACAATGAGCAGTTCTTC. Residues: CASSLAGAPYNEQFF.

The sample holds many counts of this clonotype. The rearrangement joins TRBV24-1 to TRBJ2-5; D may be TRBD1 (6 bases). V was clipped by 3 bases and J by 2 bases, with 6 bases between them. The CDR3 runs to 13 residues. From germline, CDR1 is KGHDR and CDR2 SFDVKD. The CDR3 coding sequence is TGTGCCACCAGTGATGACAGGCAAGAGACCCAGTACTTC. It specifies CATSDDRQETQYF.

This clonotype has ten or more counts. The gene calls are TRBV27 and TRBJ2-1; the D is unclear. The length of the CDR3 is 13 residues. CDR1 and CDR2 from the germline V gene are MNHEY and SMNVEV (reference sequence). V was shortened by 5 bases and J by 7 bases, with 12 bases between the two germline ends. The CDR3 region is CASSPGPRNEQFF. The CDR3 region has the DNA TGTGCCAGCAGTCCTGGCCCGAGAAATGAGCAGTTCTTC.

This clonotype was recorded at least ten times. Here the CDR3 DNA reads TGTGCCACTAATGATTCAGAAGCATGGACTAGCGGGTGCACCGGGGAGCTGTTTTTT. This sequence encodes CATNDSEAWTSGCTGELFF. This chain connects TRBV24-1 to TRBJ2-2; 11 bases are shared with TRBD2. The CDR3 runs 19 residues. Germline CDR1 KGHDR, CDR2 SFDVKD. V was clipped by 10 bases and J by 4 bases; unmatched bases: 19.

This clonotype occurred many times. In nucleotides, the CDR3 is TGTGCCAGCAGTTTAGGGACAGTGGACAAAGAGACCCAGTACTTC. Residues: CASSLGTVDKETQYF. The chain employs TRBV12-3 or TRBV12-4 and TRBJ2-5, with D possibly TRBD1 on 6 matching bases. Trimming stripped 1 base from V and 3 bases from J, with 12 bases between. The CDR3 length is 15 residues.

Many counts were recorded for this clonotype. This chain uses TRBV10-3 with TRBJ2-7; TRBD2 aligns across 7 bases. With 0 bases clipped from V and 1 base from J, the junction kept 3 bases outside the gene matches. This CDR3 contains 15 residues. Germline V gene data show CDR1 as ENHRY and CDR2 as SYGVKD. The CDR3 sequence is CAISESSGVSYEQYF. The CDR3 DNA sequence: TGTGCCATCAGTGAGTCAAGCGGGGTGTCCTACGAGCAGTACTTC.